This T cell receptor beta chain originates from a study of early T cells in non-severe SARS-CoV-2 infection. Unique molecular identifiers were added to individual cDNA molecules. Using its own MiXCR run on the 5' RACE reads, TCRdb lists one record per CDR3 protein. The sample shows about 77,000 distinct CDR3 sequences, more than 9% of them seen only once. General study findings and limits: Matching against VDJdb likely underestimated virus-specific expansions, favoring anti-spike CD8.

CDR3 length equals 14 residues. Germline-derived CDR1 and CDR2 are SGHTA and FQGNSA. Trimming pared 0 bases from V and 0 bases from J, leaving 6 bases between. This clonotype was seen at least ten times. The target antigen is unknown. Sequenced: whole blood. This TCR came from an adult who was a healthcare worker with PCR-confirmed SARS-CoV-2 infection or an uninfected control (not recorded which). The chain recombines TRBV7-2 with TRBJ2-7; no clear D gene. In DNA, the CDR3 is TGTGCCAGCAGCTTAGCACCTCACTCCTACGAGCAGTACTTC. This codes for CASSLAPHSYEQYF.